These 21 T cell receptor beta chains originate from one sample sequenced in a study of T cells in Graves' hyperthyroidism and ophthalmopathy. RNA transcripts provided the source from which TCR beta CDR3 regions were amplified. The study used the HTBI primer set for a first-round RT-PCR of the TCR CDR3. A single record per CDR3 protein comes from TCRdb applying MiXCR to the multiplex PCR reads. The table has some 380,000 distinct CDR3 sequences, roughly 14% seen once. Sequenced: blood. Receptor source: a man in his thirties or forties with Graves' hyperthyroidism that later progressed to Graves' ophthalmopathy.

This clonotype appeared a few times. The chain has TRBV24-1 and TRBJ2-5; 7 nucleotides line up with TRBD1. The CDR3 runs 16 residues. The germline V gene has CDR1 KGHDR and CDR2 SFDVKD. The V and J ends lost 4 bases and 0 bases, in that order; junction bases with no gene match: 7. The CDR3 loop reads CATSDRQGPYQETQYF. CDR3 coding DNA: TGTGCCACCAGTGACCGACAGGGCCCGTACCAAGAGACCCAGTACTTC.

This clonotype was seen many times. V usage is TRBV5-1 and J usage is TRBJ2-5; 10 bases fit TRBD2. J was trimmed by 4 bases and V by 4 bases; bases with no gene match: 7. This CDR3 comprises 15 residues. From germline, CDR1 is SGHRS and CDR2 YFSETQ. As DNA, the CDR3 is TGCGCCAGCAGCCCCGGGGTAGCGGGGGGAGAGACCCAGTACTTC. It is translated as CASSPGVAGGETQYF.

This clonotype has a handful of counts. This chain links TRBV24-1 with TRBJ2-5; D is uncertain. Trimming stripped 0 bases from V and 4 bases from J, with 5 bases between. Germline CDR1 KGHDR, CDR2 SFDVKD. The CDR3 is 13 residues long. The CDR3 nucleotides are TGTGCCACCAGTGATTTGGGACGAGAGACCCAGTACTTC. It encodes CATSDLGRETQYF.

This clonotype was counted many times. The chain carries TRBV28 and TRBJ1-4; 9 bases match TRBD1. The J segment lost 4 bases and the V segment lost 6 bases, leaving 6 bases of the junction unmatched. Germline V lookup: CDR1 MDHEN, CDR2 SYDVKM. The CDR3 sequence is 15 residues long. CDR3 nucleotide sequence: TGTGCCAGCAGCCGCGGGACAGGGCTTAATGAAAAACTGTTTTTT. Translated, it gives CASSRGTGLNEKLFF.

This clonotype was counted many times. The CDR3 reads CSVEERHWDTEAFF. The CDR3, as DNA: TGCAGCGTTGAGGAGAGGCATTGGGACACTGAAGCTTTCTTT. The chain links TRBV29-1 to TRBJ1-1, with D hard to call. Germline-derived CDR1 and CDR2 are SQVTM and ANQGSEA. This CDR3 is built from 14 residues. Trimming stripped 3 bases from V and 3 bases from J, with 14 bases between.

The chain combines TRBV5-5 with TRBJ1-5, with no clear D. Deletions cut 0 bases from V and 7 bases from J, with 14 bases between. This CDR3 comprises 15 residues. Germline V gives CDR1 SGHKS, CDR2 YYEKEE (reference sequence). The CDR3: CASSLAVGLNQPQHF. As DNA, the CDR3 is TGTGCCAGCAGCTTGGCCGTGGGATTAAACCAGCCCCAGCATTTT.

The chain employs TRBV30 and TRBJ2-7, with D perhaps matching TRBD1 or TRBD2 (5 bases each). V lost 3 bases and J lost 4, with 13 bases in between. The CDR3 length is 13 residues. Per the germline V gene, CDR1 is GTSNPN and CDR2 is SVGIG (reference sequence). The CDR3 loop is CAWSLGDLYEQYF. DNA of the CDR3: TGTGCCTGGAGCCTGGGGGACCTATACGAGCAGTACTTC. Variable domain in full (rest from reference TRBV30 and TRBJ2-7): SQTIHQWPATLVQPVGSPLSLECTVEGTSNPNLYWYRQAAGRGLQLLFYSVGIGQISSEVPQNLSASRPQDRQFILSSKKLLLSDSGFYLCAWSLGDLYEQYFGPGTRLTVT.

This clonotype occurred many times. V and J are TRBV30 and TRBJ2-5; 8 bases line up with TRBD1. This CDR3 has 13 amino acids. V was clipped by 4 bases and J by 0 bases; unmatched bases: 1. Germline CDR1 GTSNPN, CDR2 SVGIG (reference sequence). The CDR3 sequence: CAWTTGDQETQYF. The CDR3, as DNA: TGTGCCTGGACGACAGGGGACCAAGAGACCCAGTACTTC.

This clonotype was observed a handful of times. The genes are TRBV27 and TRBJ2-3, with a tentative D call TRBD2 (7 bases). Trimming cost V 5 bases and J 5 bases, with 20 bases left between them. CDR1 is MNHEY, CDR2 SMNVEV, per germline (reference sequence). CDR3 length: 16 residues. The CDR3 sequence is CASSPHKGGYGDTQYF. CDR3 in DNA: TGTGCCAGCAGTCCCCACAAGGGGGGGTATGGAGATACGCAGTATTTT.

The V gene is TRBV6-1, the J gene TRBJ2-1; 9 bases match TRBD2. The CDR3 spans 14 residues. With 6 bases clipped from V and 9 bases from J, the junction kept 9 bases outside the gene matches. Germline V gives CDR1 MNHNS, CDR2 SASEGT. The CDR3, as DNA: TGTGCCAGCAGGTCGCGCGGGGGGGCCGGTGAGCAGTTCTTC. Its protein is CASRSRGGAGEQFF.

This clonotype showed up many times. This sequence joins TRBV3-1 and TRBJ1-6, with D uncertain. The CDR3 runs 15 residues. V lost 0 bases, J lost 0 bases, and 3 bases lay in between. Looked up from germline, CDR1 is LGHDT and CDR2 is YNNKEL (reference sequence). CDR3 region: CASSQDGSYNSPLHF. DNA of the CDR3: TGTGCCAGCAGCCAAGACGGCTCCTATAATTCACCCCTCCACTTT.

This clonotype has only a few counts. The chain couples TRBV5-6 to TRBJ2-5; no clear D gene. Trimming took off 0 bases at V and 5 bases at J, with 8 bases between the two ends. The CDR3 is made up of 13 amino acids. In germline, CDR1 is SGHDT, CDR2 YYEEEE. This CDR3 is CASSLGVWETQYF. The CDR3 region has the DNA TGTGCCAGCAGCTTGGGCGTGTGGGAGACCCAGTACTTC.

At least ten counts were recorded for this clonotype. Relative to the germline gene, one junction end is altered; a read error may explain this. This chain links TRBV6-1 with TRBJ2-7, with 12 bases fitting TRBD2. Germline-derived CDR1 and CDR2 are MNHNS and SASEGT. This CDR3 region has 15 residues. CDR3 protein: CASTELAGGLYEQYF. The DNA for the CDR3 is TGTGCCAGCACTGAACTAGCGGGGGGACTATACGAGCAGTACTTC.

The table lists this clonotype with a few counts. The chain carries TRBV20-1 and TRBJ2-7, with D perhaps TRBD1 (5 bases). This CDR3 has 13 residues. Germline assignment: CDR1 DFQATT and CDR2 SNEGSKA (reference sequence). V was clipped by 5 bases and J by 1 base, with 12 bases between them. CDR3: CSARPDISYEQYF. The CDR3 bases are TGCAGTGCTCGCCCGGACATTTCCTACGAGCAGTACTTC.

Many counts were recorded for this clonotype. The V gene is TRBV12-3 or TRBV12-4, the J gene TRBJ1-1; D gene ambiguous. V was pared by 5 bases and J by 5 bases, with 18 bases between. This CDR3 region has 15 residues. CDR3 DNA: TGTGCCAGCAGTCCAGATGATGCAGGAAGGACTGAAGCTTTCTTT. Translated, it gives CASSPDDAGRTEAFF.

This clonotype came up a few times. The genes are TRBV6-5 and TRBJ2-1; D unresolved. V gave up 5 bases and J gave up 5 bases, with 13 bases separating them. The CDR3 loop spans 14 amino acids. CDR1 and CDR2 from the germline V gene are MNHEY and SVGAGI. CDR3 protein: CASSTYRANNEQFF. Here the CDR3 DNA reads TGTGCCAGCAGTACTTACCGGGCCAACAATGAGCAGTTCTTC.

There are a few counts of this clonotype. The rearrangement joins TRBV2 to TRBJ1-4; the D is unclear. This CDR3 comprises 17 residues. V was cut by 5 bases and J by 8 bases, with 24 bases left in between. CDR1 SNHLY and CDR2 FYNNEI come from the germline V gene. The CDR3 DNA sequence: TGTGCCAGCAGTTCCCACCGTAGACCGACCCTGGGGGAAAAACTGTTTTTT. The encoded protein is CASSSHRRPTLGEKLFF.

Only a few counts were recorded for this clonotype. The V and J genes are TRBV6-1 and TRBJ2-6; no firm D call. There are 15 residues in the CDR3. V was pared by 5 bases and J by 2 bases, with 10 bases between. Germline V lookup: CDR1 MNHNS, CDR2 SASEGT. CDR3 nucleotide sequence: TGTGCCAGCAGTTCCGTCCTCACTGGGGCCAACGTCCTGACTTTC. This codes for CASSSVLTGANVLTF.

The chain recombines TRBV6-5 with TRBJ2-7; TRBD2 agrees at 12 bases. The V gene's germline CDR1 is MNHEY and CDR2 SVGAGI. The V segment lost 5 bases and the J segment 5 bases; nucleotides outside the gene matches: 10. The CDR3 spans 16 residues. CDR3 coding DNA: TGTGCCAGCAGTCTACTAGCGGGGGGTACCCTAGACGAGCAGTACTTC. It yields the protein CASSLLAGGTLDEQYF.

This clonotype showed up just a few times. The chain combines TRBV6-5 with TRBJ2-7; no definite D call. Germline CDR1 MNHEY, CDR2 SVGAGI. The V gene lost 2 bases and the J gene lost 1 base, with 12 bases spanning the gap. The CDR3 has 15 amino acids. CDR3 in amino acids: CASSYSSQSSYEQYF. The CDR3 coding sequence is TGTGCCAGCAGTTACAGTTCTCAATCGTCCTACGAGCAGTACTTC.

The chain links TRBV5-1 to TRBJ2-5; D uncertain. The CDR3 has 13 amino acids. Per germline, CDR1 SGHRS and CDR2 YFSETQ. With 0 bases removed from V and 6 bases from J, the gap between germline ends came to 9 bases. Here the CDR3 reads CASSLGRSKTQYF. The DNA of the CDR3 is TGCGCCAGCAGCTTGGGCAGGAGCAAGACCCAGTACTTC.